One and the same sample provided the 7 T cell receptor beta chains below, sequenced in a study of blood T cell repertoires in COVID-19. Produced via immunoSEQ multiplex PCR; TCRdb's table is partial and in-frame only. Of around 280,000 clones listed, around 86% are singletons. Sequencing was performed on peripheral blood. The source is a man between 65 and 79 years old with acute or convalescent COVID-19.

The CDR3 coding sequence is TGTGCCAGCAGGTATACTAGCGGGACGTCCTACGAGCAGTACTTC. Translation: CASRYTSGTSYEQYF. The chain recombines TRBV28 with TRBJ2-7; 10 bases align to TRBD2. The junction had 6 bases not matched to a gene; V was cut back by 6 bases and J by 1 base. Germline assignment: CDR1 MDHEN and CDR2 SYDVKM. This CDR3 is 15 amino acids long.

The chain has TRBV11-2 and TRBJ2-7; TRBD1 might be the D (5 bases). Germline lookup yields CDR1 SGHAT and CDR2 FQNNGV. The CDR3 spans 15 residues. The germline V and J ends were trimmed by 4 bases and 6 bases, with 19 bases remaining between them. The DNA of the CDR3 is TGTGCCAGCAGCTCCTGGCAGGGCCAACCCCCCGAGCAGTACTTC. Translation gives CASSSWQGQPPEQYF.

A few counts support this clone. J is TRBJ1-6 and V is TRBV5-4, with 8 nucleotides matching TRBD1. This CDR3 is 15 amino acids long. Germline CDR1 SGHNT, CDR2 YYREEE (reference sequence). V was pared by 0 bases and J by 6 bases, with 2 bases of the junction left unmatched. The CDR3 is CASSLDRGVNSPLHF. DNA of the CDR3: TGTGCCAGCAGCTTGGACAGGGGGGTTAATTCACCCCTCCACTTT.

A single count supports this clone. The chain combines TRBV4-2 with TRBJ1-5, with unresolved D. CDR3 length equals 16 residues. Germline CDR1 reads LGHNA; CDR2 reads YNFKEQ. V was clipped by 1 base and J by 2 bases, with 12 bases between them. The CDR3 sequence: CASSQAAREGNQPQHF. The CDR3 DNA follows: TGTGCCAGCAGCCAAGCCGCGCGAGAAGGCAATCAGCCCCAGCATTTT.

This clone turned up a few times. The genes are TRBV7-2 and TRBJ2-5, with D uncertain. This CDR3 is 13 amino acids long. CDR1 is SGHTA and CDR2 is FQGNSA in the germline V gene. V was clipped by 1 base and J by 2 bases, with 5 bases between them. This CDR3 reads CASSLVGQETQYF. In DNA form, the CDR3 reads TGTGCCAGCAGCTTAGTCGGGCAAGAGACCCAGTACTTC.

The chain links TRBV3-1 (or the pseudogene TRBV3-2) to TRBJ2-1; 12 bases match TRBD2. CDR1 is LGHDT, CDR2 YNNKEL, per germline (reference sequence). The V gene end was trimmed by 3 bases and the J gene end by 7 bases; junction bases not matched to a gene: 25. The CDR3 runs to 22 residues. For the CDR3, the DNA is TGTGCCAGCAGCCACGAAACTAAGAGGGCTAGCGGGGGGGCCGCGGGCAGTAATGAGCAGTTCTTC. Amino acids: CASSHETKRASGGAAGSNEQFF.

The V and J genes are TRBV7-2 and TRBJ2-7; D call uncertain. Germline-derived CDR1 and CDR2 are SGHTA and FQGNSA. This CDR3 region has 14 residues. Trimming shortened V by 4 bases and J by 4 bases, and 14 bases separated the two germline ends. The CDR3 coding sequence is TGTGCCAGCAGCTCCCAGGCAGTTGAGTACGAGCAGTACTTC. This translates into CASSSQAVEYEQYF. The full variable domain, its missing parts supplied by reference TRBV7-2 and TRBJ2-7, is GAGVSQSPSNKVTEKGKDVELRCDPISGHTALYWYRQSLGQGLEFLIYFQGNSAPDKSGLPSDRFSAERTGGSVSTLTIQRTQQEDSAVYLCASSSQAVEYEQYFGPGTRLTVT.